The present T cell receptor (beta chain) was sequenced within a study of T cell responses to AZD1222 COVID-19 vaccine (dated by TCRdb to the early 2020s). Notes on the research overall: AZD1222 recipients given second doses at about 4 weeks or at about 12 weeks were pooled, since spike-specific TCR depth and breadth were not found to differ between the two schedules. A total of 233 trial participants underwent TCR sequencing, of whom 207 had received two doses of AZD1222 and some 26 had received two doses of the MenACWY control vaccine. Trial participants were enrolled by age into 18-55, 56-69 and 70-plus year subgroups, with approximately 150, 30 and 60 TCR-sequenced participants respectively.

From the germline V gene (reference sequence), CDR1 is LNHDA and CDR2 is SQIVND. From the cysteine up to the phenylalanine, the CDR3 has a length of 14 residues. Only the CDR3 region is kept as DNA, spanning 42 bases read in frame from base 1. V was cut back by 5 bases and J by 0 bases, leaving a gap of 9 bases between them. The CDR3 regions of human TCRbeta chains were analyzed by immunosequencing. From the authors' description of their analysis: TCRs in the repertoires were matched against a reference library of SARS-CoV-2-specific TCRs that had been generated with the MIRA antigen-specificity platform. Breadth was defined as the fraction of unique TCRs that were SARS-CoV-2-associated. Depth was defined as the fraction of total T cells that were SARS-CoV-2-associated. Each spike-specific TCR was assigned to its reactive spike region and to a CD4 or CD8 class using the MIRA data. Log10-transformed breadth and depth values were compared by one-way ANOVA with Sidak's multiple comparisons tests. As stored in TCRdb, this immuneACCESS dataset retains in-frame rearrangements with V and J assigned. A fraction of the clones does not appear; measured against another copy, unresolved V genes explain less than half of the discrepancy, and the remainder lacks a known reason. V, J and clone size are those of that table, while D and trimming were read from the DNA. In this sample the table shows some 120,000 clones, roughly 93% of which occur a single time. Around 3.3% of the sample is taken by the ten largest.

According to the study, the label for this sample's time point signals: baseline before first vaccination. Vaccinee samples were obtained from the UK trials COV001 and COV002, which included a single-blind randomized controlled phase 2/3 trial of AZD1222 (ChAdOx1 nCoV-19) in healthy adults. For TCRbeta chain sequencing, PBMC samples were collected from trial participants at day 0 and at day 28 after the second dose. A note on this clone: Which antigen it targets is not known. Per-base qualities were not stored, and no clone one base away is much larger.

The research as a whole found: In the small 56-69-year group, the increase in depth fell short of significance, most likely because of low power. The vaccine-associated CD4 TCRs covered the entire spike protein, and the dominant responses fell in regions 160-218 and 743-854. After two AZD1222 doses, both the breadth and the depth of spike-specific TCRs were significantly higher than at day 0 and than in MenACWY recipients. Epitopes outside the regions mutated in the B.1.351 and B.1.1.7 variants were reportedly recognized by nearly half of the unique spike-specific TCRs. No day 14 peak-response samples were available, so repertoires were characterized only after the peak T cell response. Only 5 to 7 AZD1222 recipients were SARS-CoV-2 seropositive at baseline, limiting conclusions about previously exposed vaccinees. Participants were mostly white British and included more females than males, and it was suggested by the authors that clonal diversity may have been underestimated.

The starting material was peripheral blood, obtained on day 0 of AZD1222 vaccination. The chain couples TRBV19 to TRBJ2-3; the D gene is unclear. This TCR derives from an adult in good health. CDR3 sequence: CASSFQYSTDTQYF. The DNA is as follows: TGTGCCAGTAGTTTCCAATACAGCACAGATACGCAGTATTTT.